At least ten counts were recorded for the clone carrying this T cell receptor beta chain. No antigen is known for it. The data derive from a study of early T cells in non-severe SARS-CoV-2 infection. Looking at the study overall: Sequenced bulk RNA came from whole blood that was unsorted, and chains were unpaired. Study observations and caveats: Anti-spike CD8 responses were favored in VDJdb matching, and private and CD4 specificities were missed.

The length of the CDR3 is 13 residues. The J segment lost 1 base and the V segment lost 2 bases, leaving 0 bases of the junction unmatched. Germline CDR1 SGDLS, CDR2 YYNGEE. Molecules of cDNA were individually given unique molecular identifiers that were attached to them. TCRdb passed the 5' RACE reads through MiXCR, listing each CDR3 protein once. Of approximately 58,000 distinct CDR3 sequences in the sample, 6% to 7% were seen once. Sequencing used whole blood. The rearrangement joins TRBV9 to TRBJ2-7; 7 bases match TRBD2. This TCR was recovered from an adult who was a healthcare worker with PCR-confirmed SARS-CoV-2 infection or an uninfected control (not recorded which). The CDR3 nucleotides read TGTGCCAGCAGCGTCGGGGGGTCCTACGAGCAGTACTTC. Protein: CASSVGGSYEQYF. Full variable domain (missing parts from reference TRBV9 and TRBJ2-7): DSGVTQTPKHLITATGQRVTLRCSPRSGDLSVYWYQQSLDQGLQFLIQYYNGEERAKGNILERFSAQQFPDLHSELNLSSLELGDSALYFCASSVGGSYEQYFGPGTRLTVT.